The sequence of this T cell receptor (beta chain) was determined in a study of T cell changes during pregnancy in multiple sclerosis. This CDR3 region has 14 residues. V lost 5 bases and J lost 4, with 11 bases in between. CDR1 LNHDA and CDR2 SQIVND come from the germline V gene (reference sequence). Sequencing was performed with immunoSEQ multiplex PCR; in TCRdb, only in-frame clones are kept and a portion is missing. The repertoire consists of about 36,000 clones, with about 88% occurring once and the leading ten covering roughly 0.52%. The sequence was obtained from a female donor with multiple sclerosis, enrolled in a pregnancy study. V usage is TRBV19 and J usage is TRBJ1-4; D perhaps matches TRBD1 (5 bases). The material was CD4+ T cells from peripheral blood mononuclear cells, obtained in the first trimester of pregnancy. The CDR3 coding sequence is TGTGCCAGTAGTGCCCAGGGTCTTAATGAAAAACTGTTTTTT. Its protein product is CASSAQGLNEKLFF.